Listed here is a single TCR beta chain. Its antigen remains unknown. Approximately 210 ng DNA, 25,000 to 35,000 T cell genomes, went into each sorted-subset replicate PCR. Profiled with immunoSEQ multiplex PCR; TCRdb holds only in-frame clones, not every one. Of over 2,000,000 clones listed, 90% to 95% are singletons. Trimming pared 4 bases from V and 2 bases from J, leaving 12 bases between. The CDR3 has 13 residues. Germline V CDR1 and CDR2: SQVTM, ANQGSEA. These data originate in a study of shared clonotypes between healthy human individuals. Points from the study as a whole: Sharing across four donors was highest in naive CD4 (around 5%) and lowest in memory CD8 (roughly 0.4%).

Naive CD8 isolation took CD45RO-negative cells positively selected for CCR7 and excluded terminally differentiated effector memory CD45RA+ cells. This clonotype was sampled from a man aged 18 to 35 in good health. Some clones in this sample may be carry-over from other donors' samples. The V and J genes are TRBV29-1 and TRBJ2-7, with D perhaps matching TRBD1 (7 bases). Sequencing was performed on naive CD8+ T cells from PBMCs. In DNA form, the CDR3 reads TGCAGCGTTGGGGGGGACAGCACCTACGAGCAGTACTTC. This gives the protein CSVGGDSTYEQYF.